The entry that follows covers one T cell receptor (beta chain) sequence. No antigen is known for it. Base-call qualities are not available, and no considerably larger clone is one nucleotide away. These data are taken from a study of T cell responses to AZD1222 COVID-19 vaccine (dated by TCRdb to the early 2020s). For the wider study: AZD1222 recipients with second doses at about 4 weeks or about 12 weeks were pooled, because spike-specific TCR depth and breadth did not differ between schedules. TCR sequencing covered about 230 trial participants: 200 to 210 given two doses of AZD1222 and 26 given two doses of MenACWY control vaccine. Enrollment into the trials was organized by age into subgroups of 18-55, 56-69 and 70-plus years, and those subgroups contained approximately 150, 30 and 60 TCR-sequenced participants, respectively. The study at large found these results: Most participants were white British and females outnumbered males, and the authors suggested that clonal diversity may have been underestimated. Epitopes outside the regions mutated in the B.1.351 and B.1.1.7 variants were reportedly recognized by nearly half of the unique spike-specific TCRs. No day 14 peak-response samples were available, so repertoires were characterized only after the peak T cell response. After two AZD1222 doses, spike-specific TCR breadth and depth were significantly higher than at day 0 and than in MenACWY recipients. Conclusions about previously exposed vaccinees are limited, since just six or seven AZD1222 recipients were seropositive for SARS-CoV-2 at baseline. The 56-69-year group was small, and its depth increase did not reach significance, likely because of low power. CD4 TCRs associated with the vaccine covered the entire spike protein, and the dominant responses were in regions 160-218 and 743-854.

The CDR3 regions of human TCRbeta chains were analyzed by immunosequencing. In the source study's methods: TCRs in the repertoires were matched against a reference library of SARS-CoV-2-specific TCRs that had been generated with the MIRA antigen-specificity platform. Breadth was defined as the fraction of unique TCRs that were SARS-CoV-2-associated, and depth was defined as the fraction of total T cells that were SARS-CoV-2-associated. Each spike-specific TCR was assigned to its reactive spike region and to a CD4 or CD8 class using the MIRA data. Log10-transformed breadth and depth values were compared by one-way ANOVA with Sidak's multiple comparisons tests. TCRdb limited this immuneACCESS table to in-frame rearrangements with V and J called. A share of clones is missing; checked studies link under half to unresolved V genes, and the rest is unexplained. The V and J calls and the clone size are those of that table, but D and trimming were determined from the DNA. Here the sample has about 130,000 clones; roughly 93% occur a single time. Roughly 6.6% of the sample belongs to the ten largest clones.

Explained via the paper, the time point label denotes: baseline before first vaccination. Samples from vaccinated people were obtained from the UK trials COV001 and COV002, which included a single-blind randomized controlled phase 2/3 trial of AZD1222 (ChAdOx1 nCoV-19) in healthy adults. For TCRbeta chain sequencing, PBMC samples were collected from trial participants at day 0 and at day 28 after the second dose. The sequenced sample was peripheral blood, obtained on day 0 of AZD1222 vaccination. The sequence was obtained from an adult in good health.

The DNA sequence is as follows: TGTGCCTGGAGGCGGGACACCAACACCGGGGAGCTGTTTTTT. The encoded protein is CAWRRDTNTGELFF. Recombination joined TRBV30 with TRBJ2-2, with the D assignment possibly TRBD1 or TRBD2, given 6 matching bases for each. CDR1 GTSNPN and CDR2 SVGIG are derived from the germline V gene (reference sequence). The CDR3 spans 14 residues, from the cysteine through the phenylalanine. Solely the CDR3 DNA is kept, with 42 bases framed from the first base. Trimming takes 3 bases from V and 2 bases from J, and the germline ends sit 10 bases apart.